These T cell receptor beta chains were read from a single sample in a study of cytomegalovirus exposure and HLA in healthy donors. Produced via immunoSEQ multiplex PCR; TCRdb's table is partial and in-frame only. The sample lists roughly 120,000 clones, approximately 82% occurring once. The sample was PBMCs. The receptors shown here come from a man younger than 40 in good health and CMV-seropositive. Each CDR3 is given with its conserved first and last residue. The D gene is left open where the match is weak. Clone size is stated in some rows and not others, as once, few, many or a class when expanded.

cdr3_length j_call clone_size d_call v_call cdr3_aa cdr3_nt
15 TRBJ2-7 - TRBD1 TRBV2 CASNPTGGSSYEQYF TGTGCCAGCAATCCGACAGGGGGCTCCTCCTACGAGCAGTACTTC
16 TRBJ1-3 few TRBD1 TRBV9 CASSASTGEVGNTIYF TGTGCCAGCAGCGCATCGACAGGGGAAGTTGGAAACACCATATATTTT
14 TRBJ2-7 - TRBD1 TRBV5-1 CASRSDRENYEQYF TGCGCCAGCAGATCTGACAGGGAGAACTACGAGCAGTACTTC
12 TRBJ1-1 - - TRBV6-6 CASSGGNTEAFF TGTGCCAGCAGCGGGGGGAACACTGAAGCTTTCTTT
14 TRBJ2-5 - TRBD1 TRBV4-1 CASSLRQGGETQYF TGCGCCAGCAGCCTCAGACAGGGTGGAGAGACCCAGTACTTC
13 TRBJ1-1 - - TRBV6-1 CASKISLEGWAFF TGTGCCAGCAAGATTAGTTTAGAGGGTTGGGCTTTCTTT
14 TRBJ1-1 - - TRBV6-5 CASSDWQGNTEAFF TGTGCCAGCAGTGATTGGCAGGGGAACACTGAAGCTTTCTTT
14 TRBJ1-1 - TRBD1 TRBV5-6 CASSLVQGEAEAFF TGTGCCAGCAGCTTGGTCCAGGGGGAGGCTGAAGCTTTCTTT
13 TRBJ2-3 few - TRBV19 CASSPQGTDTQYF TGTGCCAGTAGTCCTCAGGGAACGGATACGCAGTATTTT
12 TRBJ1-5 - - TRBV2 CASSLTGGAQHF TGTGCCAGCAGCCTTACGGGAGGGGCCCAGCATTTT
16 TRBJ2-5 - TRBD2 TRBV5-6 CASSQTSGGAWETQYF TGTGCCAGCAGCCAAACTAGCGGGGGGGCCTGGGAGACCCAGTACTTC
14 TRBJ2-2 - TRBD1 TRBV5-6 CASSSGQGTGELFF TGTGCCAGCAGCTCCGGACAGGGGACCGGGGAGCTGTTTTTT
15 TRBJ2-1 - TRBD2 TRBV5-4 CASSSGLAGNNEQFF TGTGCCAGCAGCTCCGGACTAGCGGGAAACAATGAGCAGTTCTTC
13 TRBJ1-1 few - TRBV6-5 CASRPLGATEAFF TGTGCCAGCAGACCCCTGGGGGCCACTGAGGCTTTCTTT
15 TRBJ2-5 - TRBD1 TRBV5-1 CASIQSGTGGETQYF TGCGCCAGCATTCAATCCGGGACAGGGGGAGAGACCCAGTACTTC
14 TRBJ1-1 - - TRBV15 CATSRDPRGTEAFF TGTGCCACCAGCAGAGATCCCCGGGGAACTGAAGCTTTCTTT
18 TRBJ2-6 once - TRBV5-1 CASSLDGRPSSGANVLTF TGCGCCAGCAGCTTGGATGGCAGGCCAAGCTCTGGGGCCAACGTCCTGACTTTC
13 TRBJ1-2 - - TRBV5-6 CASSLQDRYGYTF TGTGCCAGCAGCTTACAGGATAGATATGGCTACACCTTC
13 TRBJ2-5 - - TRBV5-1 CASSLLPQETQYF TGCGCCAGCAGCTTACTACCCCAAGAGACCCAGTACTTC
11 TRBJ2-1 - TRBD2 TRBV20-1 CSLAGYNEQFF TGCAGCCTAGCGGGGTACAATGAGCAGTTCTTC
16 TRBJ1-2 - - TRBV21-1 CASSNLGGDRVGGYTF TGTGCCAGCAGCAACTTGGGGGGTGACAGGGTAGGTGGCTACACCTTC
15 TRBJ1-6 few - TRBV7-2 CASSLVGSPSSPLHF TGTGCCAGCAGCTTAGTCGGGTCGCCAAGTTCACCCCTCCACTTT
14 TRBJ2-1 once - TRBV19 CASSLLDYYNEQFF TGTGCCAGTAGTTTATTGGACTATTACAATGAGCAGTTCTTC
12 TRBJ2-7 - - TRBV5-1 CASSLGHREQYF TGCGCCAGCAGCTTGGGACACCGGGAGCAGTACTTC
12 TRBJ2-3 once - TRBV5-1 CASSPDTDTQYF TGCGCCAGCAGCCCAGACACAGATACGCAGTATTTT
15 TRBJ2-3 - TRBD1 TRBV19 CASNRGSAHGDTQYF TGTGCCAGTAACAGGGGGTCGGCACACGGAGATACGCAGTATTTT
15 TRBJ2-1 - - TRBV7-3 CASSQERREYNEQFF TGTGCCAGCAGCCAGGAGCGTAGGGAGTACAATGAGCAGTTCTTC
15 TRBJ2-7 - - TRBV19 CASSMVSATVNEQYF TGTGCCAGTAGTATGGTCTCGGCAACAGTAAACGAGCAGTACTTC
13 TRBJ1-5 - - TRBV11-3 CASSFNSNQPQHF TGTGCCAGCAGCTTTAATAGCAATCAGCCCCAGCATTTT
14 TRBJ1-2 - - TRBV6-5 CASSYSETDYGYTF TGTGCCAGCAGTTACTCGGAGACAGACTATGGCTACACCTTC
14 TRBJ2-5 - TRBD1 TRBV6-1 CASSFWTGKETQYF TGTGCCAGCAGTTTCTGGACAGGGAAAGAGACCCAGTACTTC
16 TRBJ1-4 - - TRBV9 CASSLGSLHKNEKLFF TGTGCCAGCAGCCTAGGGTCCTTACATAAAAATGAAAAACTGTTTTTT
15 TRBJ1-2 - - TRBV5-1 CASSLDSTLNYGYTF TGCGCCAGCAGTTTAGACTCGACCCTTAACTATGGCTACACCTTC
16 TRBJ2-1 - - TRBV27 CASSLSWRSSYNEQFF TGTGCCAGCAGTTTATCGTGGAGGAGCTCCTACAATGAGCAGTTCTTC
13 TRBJ2-2 - - TRBV30 CAWSLTSTGELFF TGTGCCTGGAGTCTTACTAGCACCGGGGAGCTGTTTTTT
14 TRBJ1-2 - - TRBV5-4 CASSPRGAGYGYTF TGTGCCAGCAGTCCGCGGGGGGCGGGCTATGGCTACACCTTC
14 TRBJ2-1 - TRBD2 TRBV29-1 CSVHSGRDYNEQFF TGCAGCGTACATAGCGGGAGGGACTACAATGAGCAGTTCTTC
18 TRBJ2-1 - - TRBV7-9 CASSFVGGGGSSYNEQFF TGTGCCAGCAGCTTCGTGGGGGGGGGCGGAAGCTCCTACAATGAGCAGTTCTTC
15 TRBJ1-2 - TRBD1 TRBV7-9 CASSSGQGALYGYTF TGTGCCAGCAGCTCGGGACAGGGGGCTCTCTATGGCTACACCTTC